The rows below give T cell receptor beta chains drawn from one sample of a study of shared clonotypes between healthy human individuals. Data came from immunoSEQ multiplex PCR; TCRdb stores just in-frame clones and leaves some out. The sample yields about 450,000 clones, roughly 85% seen once. The sequenced sample consisted of PBMCs. The receptors originated from a woman aged 40 to 50 in good health. Some clones in this sample may be carry-over from other donors' samples. CDR3s include the opening cysteine and the closing phenylalanine or tryptophan. A D gene is named only where the DNA matches it firmly. Clone sizes are given selectively: once, few, many, or a class where the clone is expanded.

j_call,v_call,d_call,clone_size,cdr3_nt,cdr3_aa
TRBJ2-6,TRBV27,.,.,TGTGCCAGCAGTTTAGAGGGCTTAGATGGGGCCAACGTCCTGACTTTC,CASSLEGLDGANVLTF
TRBJ2-7,TRBV5-1,TRBD2,.,TGCGCCAGCAGCCCTTTGGCGGGAGACGTCTACGAGCAGTACTTC,CASSPLAGDVYEQYF
TRBJ2-7,TRBV7-9,.,.,TGTGCCAGCAGCCCCCCCCTAGGGGTCGAGGAGCAGTACTTC,CASSPPLGVEEQYF
TRBJ2-1,TRBV11-1,.,few,TGTGCCAGCAGCTTATCGGTCAGAAGGCAGTTCTTC,CASSLSVRRQFF
TRBJ2-3,TRBV6-1,TRBD1,few,TGTGCCAGCAGTGAAGTGATCGGACAGGGGGAAGATACGCAGTATTTT,CASSEVIGQGEDTQYF
TRBJ2-1,TRBV14,.,.,TGTGCCAGCAGCCCCCGTGCTAGCTTCATGGTCTTC,CASSPRASFMVF
TRBJ2-2,TRBV5-5,.,.,TGTGCCAGCAGCTCAGCAGGAGGGGCGAACACCGGGGAGCTGTTTTTT,CASSSAGGANTGELFF
TRBJ2-5,TRBV30,.,few,TGTGCCTGGAGCCATAAATACACGGGGACAGAGACCCAGTACTTC,CAWSHKYTGTETQYF
TRBJ1-1,TRBV30,.,few,TGTGCCTGGATCAAAACGGGGGGCACTGAAGCTTTCTTT,CAWIKTGGTEAFF
TRBJ2-7,TRBV2,.,.,TGTGCCAGCAGTCGACAGACCTACGAGCAGTACTTC,CASSRQTYEQYF
TRBJ2-7,TRBV5-1,TRBD1,few,TGCGCCAGCAGCTTAGACGGACAGGGTTACTCCTACGAGCAGTACTTC,CASSLDGQGYSYEQYF